These 17 T cell receptor beta chains were all obtained from the same sample, sequenced in a study of metastatic and nonmetastatic thyroid tumors. TCRdb re-called clones from the PCR reads using MiXCR. The sample has some 45,000 clones; about 12% are singletons. Thyroid surgery had not been preceded by any treatment in any patient. Material for sequencing was blood. The receptors originated from a male donor with papillary thyroid cancer or a benign thyroid nodule (not recorded which). Some clones in this sample may be carry-over from other donors' samples.

Notes on this clone: Mismatch with germline at one junction end may stem from a read error. The sample has other DNA sequences that encode this CDR3 too. This chain uses TRBV11-3 with TRBJ2-5; possible D gene TRBD1, 5 bases. The CDR3 sequence is 15 residues long. The germline V gene encodes CDR1 SGHNT and CDR2 YENEEA. CDR3: CASSLGSTGLETQYF. CDR3 coding DNA: TGTGCCAGCAGCTTAGGTTCTACAGGATTAGAGACACAGTACTTC.

This clone was seen many times. V and J are TRBV7-2 and TRBJ1-2; TRBD1 matches at 7 bases. Germline lookup yields CDR1 SGHTA and CDR2 FQGNSA. The V and J ends lost 2 bases and 2 bases, in that order; junction bases with no gene match: 5. The CDR3 spans 15 residues. The CDR3, as DNA: TGTGCCAGCAGCTTATCGAGACAGGGAAACTATGGCTACACCTTC. Residues: CASSLSRQGNYGYTF.

This clone was seen at least ten times. The chain couples TRBV7-9 to TRBJ1-4; D is uncertain. CDR3 length equals 13 residues. The V end was cut by 2 bases, the J end by 6 bases, with 7 bases between. Germline CDR1 is SEHNR and CDR2 is FQNEAQ (reference sequence). As DNA, the CDR3 is TGTGCCAGCAGCTTAAGCTCCCATGAAAAACTGTTTTTT. It is translated as CASSLSSHEKLFF.

This clone was detected many times. The rearrangement uses TRBV15 and TRBJ2-4; 14 positions match TRBD2. The trim removed 5 bases at V and 6 bases at J, leaving 3 bases unmatched. Germline V gene data show CDR1 as LNHNV and CDR2 as YYDKDF (reference sequence). The CDR3 extends over 15 amino acids. CDR3: CATSPGLAGGNIQYF. CDR3 sequence (DNA): TGTGCCACCAGCCCCGGACTAGCGGGAGGAAACATTCAGTACTTC.

At least ten counts were recorded for this clone. The chain uses TRBV6-2 or TRBV6-3 and TRBJ2-5; TRBD2 matches 7 bases. This CDR3 region has 17 residues. Germline-derived CDR1 and CDR2 are MNHEY and SVGEGT. The V and J ends lost 5 bases and 4 bases, in that order; junction bases with no gene match: 16. CDR3 region: CASSPSLGGTGVETQYF. CDR3 coding DNA: TGTGCCAGCAGTCCTTCTTTGGGAGGGACGGGAGTAGAGACCCAGTACTTC.

This clone was found many times. CDR3 sequence (DNA): TGTGCCAGCAGCTTAGGGGGACAGTCCTCCTACGAGCAGTACTTC. This gives the protein CASSLGGQSSYEQYF. This chain joins TRBV11-2 and TRBJ2-7; 7 bases are a match to TRBD1. The CDR3 covers 15 residues. Germline values: CDR1 SGHAT, CDR2 FQNNGV. Trimming at V came to 1 base and at J to 0 bases, leaving 3 bases not matched to a gene.

There are many counts of this clone. The chain carries TRBV7-2 and TRBJ2-1, with 8 positions matching TRBD2. Germline loops: CDR1 SGHTA, CDR2 FQGNSA. Trimming cost V 4 bases and J 2 bases; bases outside gene matches: 4. The CDR3 runs 15 residues. The CDR3 region has the DNA TGTGCCAGCAGCTCCTTAGCGGGACCCTACAATGAGCAGTTCTTC. Its protein is CASSSLAGPYNEQFF.

This clone has ten or more counts. The conserved closing phenylalanine or tryptophan is absent in this CDR3, likely reflecting a read error. The chain joins TRBV6-2 or TRBV6-3 to TRBJ2-7; 10 bases are shared with TRBD2. Germline CDR1 and CDR2: MNHEY and SVGEGT. The CDR3 contains 14 residues. Germline trimming cut 9 bases from V and 2 bases from J; bases unmatched to any gene: 7. The CDR3 protein is CASHSSGGPYEQYS. In DNA form, the CDR3 reads TGTGCCAGTCACTCTAGCGGGGGACCCTACGAGCAGTACTCC.

The sample holds a few counts of this clone. The rearrangement joins TRBV5-4 to TRBJ2-1; 11 bases line up with TRBD2. The trim removed 3 bases at V and 0 bases at J, leaving 8 bases unmatched. Germline values: CDR1 SGHNT, CDR2 YYREEE (reference sequence). The CDR3 consists of 18 residues. For the CDR3, the DNA is TGTGCCAGCAGCTCCGGGACTAGCGGACAACACTCCTACAATGAGCAGTTCTTC. It translates to CASSSGTSGQHSYNEQFF.

Only a few counts were recorded for this clone. The chain employs TRBV3-1 and TRBJ1-5; no clear D gene. Trimming shortened V by 9 bases and J by 4 bases, and 10 bases separated the two germline ends. The CDR3 is 12 residues long. The V gene's germline CDR1 is LGHDT and CDR2 YNNKEL (reference sequence). The CDR3 region is CARGYLNQPQHF. The DNA of the CDR3 is TGTGCCAGAGGATATCTAAATCAGCCCCAGCATTTT.

This clone has a count of ten or more. This sequence joins TRBV29-1 and TRBJ2-1; D unresolved. V gave up 4 bases and J gave up 3 bases, with 10 bases separating them. The V gene's germline CDR1 is SQVTM and CDR2 ANQGSEA. The CDR3 totals 13 residues. The CDR3 here is CSVVRRSYNEQFF. The CDR3 bases are TGCAGCGTTGTTCGAAGGAGCTACAATGAGCAGTTCTTC.

V usage is TRBV28 and J usage is TRBJ1-5; 8 bases align to TRBD1. J lost 6 bases, V lost 2 bases, and 12 bases had no gene match. The CDR3 consists of 17 residues. Germline V gene sequence: CDR1 MDHEN, CDR2 SYDVKM. CDR3 in DNA: TGTGCCAGCAGTTTAGGGATCGCAGGGGGCGGAGGTCAGCCCCAGCATTTT. Encoded protein: CASSLGIAGGGGQPQHF.

This clone was detected many times. This chain links TRBV6-1 with TRBJ1-6; D call uncertain. This CDR3 is built from 17 residues. Trimming shortened V by 7 bases and J by 3 bases, and 19 bases separated the two germline ends. Per the germline V gene, CDR1 is MNHNS and CDR2 is SASEGT. The CDR3 loop reads CASTLPGRRSYNSPLHF. CDR3 nucleotides: TGTGCCAGCACCCTCCCCGGACGGAGAAGCTATAATTCACCCCTCCACTTT.

This clone was recorded at least ten times. V gene TRBV7-8 combines with J gene TRBJ2-2; 7 bases are shared with TRBD2. The CDR3 spans 15 residues. V was pared by 3 bases and J by 3 bases, with 4 bases of the junction left unmatched. Germline V CDR1 and CDR2: SGHVS, FQNEAQ. CDR3 loop: CASSLRLADTGELFF. The CDR3 DNA sequence: TGTGCCAGCAGCTTGAGGCTAGCGGACACCGGGGAGCTGTTTTTT.

This clone was detected many times. This chain links TRBV3-1 with TRBJ1-2; 8 bases agree with TRBD1. Germline V CDR1 and CDR2: LGHDT, YNNKEL (reference sequence). The junction had 5 bases not matched to a gene; V was cut back by 6 bases and J by 5 bases. The length of the CDR3 is 13 residues. CDR3 sequence reads: CASRPDRAYGYTF. CDR3 DNA: TGTGCCAGCAGACCGGACAGGGCTTATGGCTACACCTTC.

This clone was detected only a few times. CDR3 sequence reads: CASSGSTDTQYF. CDR3 sequence (DNA): TGTGCCAGCAGCGGTAGCACAGATACGCAGTATTTT. This chain uses TRBV9 with TRBJ2-3; D call uncertain. CDR1 is SGDLS, CDR2 YYNGEE, per germline. The CDR3 totals 12 residues. Trimming removed 3 bases at V and 0 bases at J, with 2 bases between.

This clone was counted ten times or more. The chain joins TRBV5-1 to TRBJ2-1; no clear D. V shed 7 bases and J shed 3 bases, with 11 bases lying between them. The CDR3 has 13 residues. Germline values: CDR1 SGHRS, CDR2 YFSETQ. The CDR3 DNA sequence: TGCGCCAGCCGGGTAGAGCTCTACAATGAGCAGTTCTTC. Protein product: CASRVELYNEQFF.